This TCR beta chain came from a study of blood T cell repertoires in COVID-19. The sample holds one count of this clone. Participants came from fewer than 25 US areas, aged roughly 18 to 89 years. Cohort allocation depended upon clinical history that participants reported. In the original processing: Reference gene primer amplification yielded estimated nucleated cell counts. Using immunoSEQ multiplex PCR, the repertoire was profiled, and TCRdb retains in-frame clones only, with some absent. V and J calls and clone size are copied from that table; D and trimming were computed from the DNA. The sample shows fewer than 300,000 clones, 80% to 95% of them seen only once. The trim removed 2 bases at V and 3 bases at J, leaving 3 bases unmatched. This CDR3 spans 15 amino acids. CDR1 MNHEY and CDR2 SVGAGI come from the germline V gene.

The source material was PBMCs or T cells enriched from blood (not recorded which). This clonotype was sampled from a woman in her 30s who had recovered from COVID-19. V usage is TRBV6-5 and J usage is TRBJ2-2; 7 bases match TRBD1. CDR3: CASSYGTDHTGELFF. CDR3 bases: TGTGCCAGCAGTTACGGGACAGATCACACCGGGGAGCTGTTTTTT.